A single T cell receptor beta chain is shown here with its context. Original processing notes: Reference gene primer amplification gave nucleated cell count estimates. Sequencing was performed with immunoSEQ multiplex PCR; in TCRdb, only in-frame clones are kept and a portion is missing. Clone size and V and J calls were adopted from that table, with D and trimming inferred from the DNA. The data show about 250,000 clones, around 87% seen once. V was clipped by 3 bases and J by 5 bases, with 17 bases between them. Germline V gives CDR1 MDHEN, CDR2 SYDVKM. The CDR3 covers 16 residues. Assignment of participants to cohorts was predicated upon participant-reported clinical history. The data are from a study of blood T cell repertoires in COVID-19. Study in general: The cDNA or gDNA used as material had been derived from T cells, B-cell-depleted T cells, or PBMCs.

The rearrangement uses TRBV28 and TRBJ1-5; the D is unclear. The TCR comes from a woman between 25 and 40 years old with acute COVID-19. Specimen: PBMCs or T cells enriched from blood (not recorded which). The CDR3 is CASSFGMGRPDQPQHF. CDR3 nucleotides: TGTGCCAGCAGTTTCGGTATGGGCAGGCCTGATCAGCCCCAGCATTTT.